This TCR beta chain was identified in a study of blood T cell repertoires in COVID-19. Study information: Researchers got acute and convalescent COVID-19 samples from the United States, Italy and Spain.

CDR3 length: 13 residues. The V and J ends lost 3 bases and 8 bases respectively, with 10 bases between them. Looked up from germline, CDR1 is SGHDN and CDR2 is FVKESK. Repertoires were generated with immunoSEQ multiplex PCR, while TCRdb's copy carries only in-frame clones and drops some. The data contain fewer than 70,000 clones, roughly nine tenths of them singletons. The V call is TRBV14, the J call TRBJ2-2; D gene unclear. The specimen was peripheral blood. This sequence originates from a man in his fifties or sixties with active COVID-19. The CDR3 coding sequence is TGTGCCAGCAGCCAGTCGCTCGCGGGGGAGCTGTTTTTT. It codes for CASSQSLAGELFF.